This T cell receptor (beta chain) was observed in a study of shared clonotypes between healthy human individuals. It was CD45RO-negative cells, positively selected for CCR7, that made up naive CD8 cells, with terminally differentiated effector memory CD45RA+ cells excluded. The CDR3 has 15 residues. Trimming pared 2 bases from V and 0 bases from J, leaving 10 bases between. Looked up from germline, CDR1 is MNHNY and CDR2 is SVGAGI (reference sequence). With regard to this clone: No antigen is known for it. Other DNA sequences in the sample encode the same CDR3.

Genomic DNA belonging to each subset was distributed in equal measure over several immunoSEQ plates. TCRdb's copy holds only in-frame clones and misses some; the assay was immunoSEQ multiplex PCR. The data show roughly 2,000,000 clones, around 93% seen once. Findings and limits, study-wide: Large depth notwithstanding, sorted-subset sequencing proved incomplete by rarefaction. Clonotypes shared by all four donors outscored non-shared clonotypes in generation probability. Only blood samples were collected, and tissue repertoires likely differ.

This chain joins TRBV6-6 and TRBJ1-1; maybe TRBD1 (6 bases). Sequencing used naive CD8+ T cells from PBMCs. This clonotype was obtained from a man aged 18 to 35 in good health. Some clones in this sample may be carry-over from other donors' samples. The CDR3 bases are TGTGCCAGCAGTTACGGGCAGGGGATGAACACTGAAGCTTTCTTT. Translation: CASSYGQGMNTEAFF.